One sample yielded the 19 T cell receptor beta chains listed below, sequenced in a study of identical twins. TCRdb reprocessed the 5' RACE reads with MiXCR, giving one entry per CDR3 protein. The sample has about 470,000 distinct CDR3 sequences; roughly 24% are singletons. The sample was also reused in another study, on T cells expressing NK-cell markers.

The specimen was CD4+ T cells sorted from blood. The receptors here all came from a woman younger than 35 in good health.

The chain recombines TRBV7-2 with TRBJ1-2, with D perhaps matching TRBD1 (5 bases). Between the trimmed V and J ends, which lost 4 bases and 2 bases, there was a span of 14 bases. From germline, CDR1 is SGHTA and CDR2 FQGNSA. The CDR3 covers 15 residues. The CDR3 reads CASSWGTTPNYGYTF. CDR3 sequence (DNA): TGTGCCAGCAGCTGGGGGACGACTCCCAACTATGGCTACACCTTC.

This clonotype was counted a few times. The chain combines TRBV6-1 with TRBJ2-3, with 9 bases matching TRBD2. Germline CDR1 reads MNHNS; CDR2 reads SASEGT. The CDR3 sequence is 15 residues long. V shed 6 bases, J shed 7 bases, and the junction held 11 bases outside the gene matches. In DNA, the CDR3 is TGTGCCAGCAGCCGCCTATTAGCGGGAGTAAATACGCAGTATTTT. As protein: CASSRLLAGVNTQYF.

The genes are TRBV28 and TRBJ2-1; TRBD2 might be the D (6 bases). Trimming took 6 bases from V and 9 from J, leaving 12 bases between them. CDR1 is MDHEN and CDR2 is SYDVKM in the germline V gene. The CDR3 runs to 12 residues. This chain's CDR3 is CASSLTSPEQFF. The CDR3 DNA reads as TGTGCCAGCAGCCTGACTAGTCCTGAGCAGTTCTTC.

This clonotype was recorded a few times. V and J are TRBV20-1 and TRBJ2-5; 8 nucleotides agree with TRBD2. The CDR3 is 16 residues long. Germline-derived CDR1 and CDR2 are DFQATT and SNEGSKA (reference sequence). Trimming cost V 5 bases and J 1 base; bases outside gene matches: 12. This CDR3 reads CSASSPAGGSQETQYF. The CDR3 DNA sequence: TGCAGTGCTTCCTCGCCGGCGGGGGGTTCCCAAGAGACCCAGTACTTC.

This clonotype was observed a handful of times. The rearrangement uses TRBV12-3 or TRBV12-4 and TRBJ2-5; D is unresolved. This CDR3 has 14 residues. V lost 2 bases and J lost 7, with 14 bases in between. The CDR3 DNA reads as TGTGCCAGCAGTTTACCCGTTTCCGACGGGACCCAGTACTTC. Translation gives CASSLPVSDGTQYF.

V usage is TRBV7-9 and J usage is TRBJ2-2; tentatively, D is TRBD2 (5 bases). The CDR3 contains 15 residues. The germline V gene encodes CDR1 SEHNR and CDR2 FQNEAQ (reference sequence). Trimming removed 4 bases at V and 6 bases at J, with 15 bases between. In DNA form, the CDR3 reads TGTGCCAGCAGCTCCAGTATGTTGAGGGCCGGGGAGCTGTTTTTT. Amino acid sequence: CASSSSMLRAGELFF.

This chain links TRBV12-3 or TRBV12-4 with TRBJ2-1; D unclear. CDR3 length: 15 amino acids. The V gene lost 3 bases and the J gene lost 4 bases, with 13 bases spanning the gap. DNA for the CDR3: TGTGCCAGCAGTTTGACCCGGACCTTATACAATGAGCAGTTCTTC. It is translated as CASSLTRTLYNEQFF.

The chain joins TRBV15 to TRBJ2-3; 8 bases map to TRBD2. This CDR3 comprises 14 residues. CDR1 is LNHNV and CDR2 is YYDKDF in the germline V gene (reference sequence). V shed 3 bases and J 8 bases; nucleotides not matched to a gene: 7. As DNA, the CDR3 is TGTGCCACCAGCAGCCCGGGAGGGGATGGTACGCAGTATTTT. This translates into CATSSPGGDGTQYF.

Many counts were recorded for this clonotype. V and J are TRBV5-1 and TRBJ2-3, with 10 bases that match TRBD2. CDR3 length: 15 amino acids. V lost 6 bases, J lost 0 bases, and 4 bases stayed unmatched. The V gene's germline CDR1 is SGHRS and CDR2 YFSETQ. The CDR3 DNA follows: TGCGCCAGCACCACTAGCGGGGCAAGCACAGATACGCAGTATTTT. It is translated as CASTTSGASTDTQYF.

This clonotype was observed a few times. This rearrangement joins TRBV20-1 to TRBJ1-4; no firm D call. The CDR3 has 12 residues. The germline CDR1 and CDR2 sequences are DFQATT and SNEGSKA (reference sequence). The CDR3 DNA reads TGCAGGGCCCGGGGAGAGAGTGAAAAACTGTTTTTT. It translates to CRARGESEKLFF.

The chain couples TRBV10-1 to TRBJ2-7, with 9 bases matching TRBD2. The germline CDR1 and CDR2 sequences are WNHNN and SYGVQD (reference sequence). The CDR3 sequence is 16 residues long. V shed 4 bases, J shed 2 bases, and the junction held 9 bases outside the gene matches. CDR3 sequence reads: CASSGPETSGTYEQYF. For the CDR3, the DNA is TGCGCCAGCAGTGGCCCGGAGACTAGCGGAACCTACGAGCAGTACTTC.

The V and J genes are TRBV5-1 and TRBJ2-2; D not resolved. CDR3 length equals 15 residues. The V end lost 0 bases, the J end lost 4 bases, and 10 bases lay between the germline ends. Germline values: CDR1 SGHRS, CDR2 YFSETQ. CDR3 in amino acids: CASSLGIVRTGELFF. CDR3 nucleotide sequence: TGCGCCAGCAGCTTGGGGATAGTACGCACCGGGGAGCTGTTTTTT.

This clonotype was seen repeatedly, ten times or more. CDR3 sequence reads: CSARDWVDTQYF. CDR3 DNA: TGCAGTGCTAGAGATTGGGTGGATACGCAGTATTTT. The chain couples TRBV20-1 to TRBJ2-3, with D hard to call. The V and J ends lost 0 bases and 6 bases respectively, with 7 bases between them. Germline V gene sequence: CDR1 DFQATT, CDR2 SNEGSKA (reference sequence). The CDR3 extends over 12 amino acids.

Written as DNA, the CDR3 is TGTGCCAGCAGCCTAGAGAGGCCGAGCGGCATCTACAATGAGCAGTTCTTC. The encoded protein is CASSLERPSGIYNEQFF. The gene calls are TRBV13 and TRBJ2-1, with a tentative D call TRBD2 (5 bases). This CDR3 comprises 17 residues. Germline V gives CDR1 PRHDT, CDR2 FYEKMQ (reference sequence). V dropped 5 bases and J dropped 3 bases, with 20 bases sitting between them.

The genes are TRBV14 and TRBJ2-3; TRBD2 aligns across 11 bases. The germline CDR1 and CDR2 sequences are SGHDN and FVKESK. The junction had 0 bases not matched to a gene; V was cut back by 3 bases and J by 1 base. This CDR3 has 15 amino acids. The CDR3 DNA follows: TGTGCCAGCAGCCAGGGACTAGCGGGCACAGATACGCAGTATTTT. Translation: CASSQGLAGTDTQYF.

This clonotype was recorded once. V usage is TRBV11-2 and J usage is TRBJ1-2; maybe TRBD1 (5 bases). The germline V gene encodes CDR1 SGHAT and CDR2 FQNNGV. The V end lost 3 bases, the J end lost 5 bases, and 13 bases lay between the germline ends. This CDR3 spans 14 amino acids. This chain's CDR3 is CASSFGAALYGYTF. In nucleotides, the CDR3 is TGTGCCAGCAGCTTCGGGGCAGCCTTGTATGGCTACACCTTC.

V usage is TRBV12-3 or TRBV12-4 and J usage is TRBJ2-1; TRBD2 might be the D (6 bases). V was pared by 8 bases and J by 9 bases, with 14 bases between. The CDR3 runs to 12 residues. This CDR3 reads CASGTGRAEQFF. The CDR3 bases are TGTGCCAGCGGGACCGGGAGAGCTGAGCAGTTCTTC.

In this sample, this clonotype turned up a few times. This chain joins TRBV20-1 and TRBJ2-4; D possibly matches TRBD1 or TRBD2 (6 bases each). The germline V and J ends were trimmed by 6 bases and 4 bases, with 13 bases remaining between them. This CDR3 is built from 13 residues. In germline, CDR1 is DFQATT, CDR2 SNEGSKA (reference sequence). The CDR3, as DNA: TGCAGTGCCGTGTGGGGGGCGAAAAACATTCAGTACTTC. Residues: CSAVWGAKNIQYF.

This chain joins TRBV12-3 or TRBV12-4 and TRBJ2-2, with D possibly being TRBD2 (6 bases). Trimming removed 6 bases from V and 3 bases from J, with 14 bases in between. CDR3 size: 15 residues. CDR3 in amino acids: CASRGRDSYTGELFF. CDR3 bases: TGTGCCAGCAGGGGACGGGACTCATACACCGGGGAGCTGTTTTTT.